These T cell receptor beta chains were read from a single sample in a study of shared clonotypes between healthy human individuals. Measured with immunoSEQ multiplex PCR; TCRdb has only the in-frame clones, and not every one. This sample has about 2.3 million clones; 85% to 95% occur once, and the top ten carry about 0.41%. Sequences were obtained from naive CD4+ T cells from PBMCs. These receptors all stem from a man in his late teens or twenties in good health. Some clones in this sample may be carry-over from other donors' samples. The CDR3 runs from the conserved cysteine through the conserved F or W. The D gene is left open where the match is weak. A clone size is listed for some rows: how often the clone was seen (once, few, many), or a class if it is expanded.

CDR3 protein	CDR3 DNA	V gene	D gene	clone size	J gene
CASSWGLAGSYNEQFF	TGCGCCAGCAGCTGGGGACTAGCGGGTTCCTACAATGAGCAGTTCTTC	TRBV5-1	TRBD2	-	TRBJ2-1
CASSIGINVRAQETQYF	TGTGCCAGTAGTATAGGTATCAACGTCAGGGCCCAAGAGACCCAGTACTTC	TRBV19	-	-	TRBJ2-5
CARSPRGRGAYGYTF	TGTGCCAGAAGCCCCCGGGGCAGGGGGGCCTATGGCTACACCTTC	TRBV5-3	TRBD1	-	TRBJ1-2
CASSFDRALAEAFF	TGTGCCAGCAGCTTCGACAGGGCTTTGGCTGAAGCTTTCTTT	TRBV5-6	TRBD1	few	TRBJ1-1
CASSPDRGYNEQFF	TGTGCCAGCAGTCCAGACAGGGGCTACAATGAGCAGTTCTTC	TRBV27	TRBD1	-	TRBJ2-1
CASSRTISEDYEQYF	TGCGCCAGCAGTCGGACGATCTCCGAGGACTACGAGCAGTACTTC	TRBV5-1	-	-	TRBJ2-7
CASSERRENTGELFF	TGTGCCAGCAGTGAAAGAAGGGAGAACACCGGGGAGCTGTTTTTT	TRBV25-1	-	-	TRBJ2-2
CASSLSGTYYEQYF	TGTGCCAGCAGCCTTAGTGGGACTTACTACGAGCAGTACTTC	TRBV7-2	-	-	TRBJ2-7
CASSPFMGSTDTQYF	TGCGCCAGCAGCCCATTTATGGGGAGCACAGATACGCAGTATTTT	TRBV5-1	-	-	TRBJ2-3
CAISPRDSQGQPQHF	TGTGCCATCAGCCCCCGGGACAGTCAGGGTCAGCCCCAGCATTTT	TRBV10-3	TRBD1	-	TRBJ1-5
CAITQGVNYGYTF	TGTGCCATCACACAGGGGGTTAACTATGGCTACACCTTC	TRBV10-3	TRBD1	once	TRBJ1-2
CASTGGFSEAFF	TGCGCCAGCACAGGGGGGTTCTCTGAAGCTTTCTTT	TRBV5-1	TRBD1	once	TRBJ1-1